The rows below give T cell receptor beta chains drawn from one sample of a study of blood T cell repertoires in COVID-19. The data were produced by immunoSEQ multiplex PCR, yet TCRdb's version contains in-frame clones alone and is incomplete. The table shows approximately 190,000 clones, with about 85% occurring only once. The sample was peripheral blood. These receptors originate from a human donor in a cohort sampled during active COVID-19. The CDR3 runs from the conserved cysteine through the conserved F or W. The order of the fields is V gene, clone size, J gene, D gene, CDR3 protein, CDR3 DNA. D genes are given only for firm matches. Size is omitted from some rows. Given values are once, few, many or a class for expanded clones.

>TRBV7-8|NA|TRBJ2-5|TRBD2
CASSVTSGGAQETQYF
TGTGCCAGCAGCGTTACTAGCGGGGGGGCTCAAGAGACCCAGTACTTC
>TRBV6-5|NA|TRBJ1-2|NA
CASSYSQASGYTF
TGTGCCAGCAGTTACTCCCAAGCGAGTGGCTACACCTTC
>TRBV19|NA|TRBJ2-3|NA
CASSIAQGDATDTQYF
TGTGCCAGTAGTATAGCCCAGGGTGACGCTACAGATACGCAGTATTTT
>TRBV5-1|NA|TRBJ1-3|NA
CASSLASPNSGNTIYF
TGCGCCAGCAGCTTGGCCTCTCCTAACTCTGGAAACACCATATATTTT
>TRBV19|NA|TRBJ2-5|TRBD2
CATEAGGQETQYF
TGTGCCACAGAAGCGGGAGGGCAAGAGACCCAGTACTTC
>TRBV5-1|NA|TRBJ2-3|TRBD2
CASSRGTSGDTDTQYF
TGCGCCAGCAGCAGAGGGACTAGCGGGGACACAGATACGCAGTATTTT
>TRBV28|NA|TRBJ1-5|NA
CASTRQKISPQHF
TGTGCCAGCACCCGACAGAAGATCAGCCCCCAGCATTTT
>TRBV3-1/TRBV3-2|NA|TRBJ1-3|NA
CASSPSGISGNTIYF
TGTGCCAGCAGCCCAAGCGGAATTTCCGGAAACACCATATATTTT
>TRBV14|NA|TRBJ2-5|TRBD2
CASSLRLAGGETQYF
TGTGCCAGCAGCCTAAGGCTAGCGGGAGGGGAGACCCAGTACTTC
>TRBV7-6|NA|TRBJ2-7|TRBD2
CASSLGGTSGTYEQYF
TGTGCCAGCAGCTTAGGGGGGACTAGCGGGACTTACGAGCAGTACTTC
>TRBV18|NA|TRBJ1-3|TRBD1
CASSPLPGQGATGNTIYF
TGTGCCAGCTCACCACTCCCGGGACAGGGGGCCACTGGAAACACCATATATTTT
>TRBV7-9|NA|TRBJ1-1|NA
CASSLGLPPAEAFF
TGTGCCAGCAGCTTGGGCCTCCCTCCCGCTGAAGCTTTCTTT
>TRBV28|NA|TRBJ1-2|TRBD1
CASIGIVDRERGYTF
TGTGCCAGCATTGGTATAGTTGACAGGGAACGAGGCTACACCTTC
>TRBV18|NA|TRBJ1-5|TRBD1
CASSPRQGRASNQPQHF
TGTGCCAGCTCACCAAGACAGGGGAGAGCTAGCAATCAGCCCCAGCATTTT
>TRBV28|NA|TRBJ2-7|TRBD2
CASSPGTRGYEQYF
TGTGCCAGCAGTCCCGGGACTAGGGGCTACGAGCAGTACTTC
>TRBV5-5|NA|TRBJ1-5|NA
CASSLAPRSNQPQHF
TGTGCCAGCAGCTTGGCCCCCAGGAGCAATCAGCCCCAGCATTTT
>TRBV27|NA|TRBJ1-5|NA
CASSPETGLVGQPQHF
TGTGCCAGCAGCCCTGAGACAGGCCTTGTTGGTCAGCCCCAGCATTTT
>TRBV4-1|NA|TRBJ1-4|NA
CASSRTVREKLFF
TGCGCCAGCAGCCGGACAGTGCGTGAAAAACTGTTTTTT
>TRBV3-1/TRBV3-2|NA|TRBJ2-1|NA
CASRASGEQFF
TGTGCCAGCAGGGCCTCAGGTGAGCAGTTCTTC
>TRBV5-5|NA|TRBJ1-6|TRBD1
CASSDRGQLSPLHF
TGTGCCAGCAGCGACCGGGGACAGCTTTCACCCCTCCACTTT
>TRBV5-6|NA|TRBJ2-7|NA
CASSSTAYEQYF
TGTGCCAGCAGCTCGACAGCCTACGAGCAGTACTTC
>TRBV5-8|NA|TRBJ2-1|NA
CASSLAAGLIYNEQFF
TGTGCCAGCAGCTTGGCAGCAGGACTAATCTACAATGAGCAGTTCTTC
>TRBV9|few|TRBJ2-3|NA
CASSLGDFADTQYF
TGTGCCAGCAGCTTGGGGGACTTTGCAGATACGCAGTATTTT
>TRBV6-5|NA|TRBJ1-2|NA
CASRPIQGFLGYTF
TGTGCCAGCAGGCCAATCCAGGGATTTTTGGGCTACACCTTC
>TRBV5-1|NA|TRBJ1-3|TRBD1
CASSPTGSSGNTIYF
TGCGCCAGCAGCCCGACAGGGAGCTCTGGAAACACCATATATTTT
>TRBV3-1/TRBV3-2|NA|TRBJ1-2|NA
CASSHTGNPWSYTF
TGTGCCAGCAGCCACACAGGGAACCCGTGGAGCTACACCTTC
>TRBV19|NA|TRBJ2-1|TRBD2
CASRINPGLGFHEQFF
TGTGCCAGTAGGATTAATCCGGGACTAGGTTTCCATGAGCAGTTCTTC
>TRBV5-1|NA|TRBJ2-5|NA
CASSLGPTQETQYF
TGCGCCAGCAGCTTGGGTCCCACACAAGAGACCCAGTACTTC
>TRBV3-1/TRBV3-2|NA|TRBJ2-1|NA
CASSRTHNEQFF
TGTGCCAGCAGCCGGACTCACAATGAGCAGTTCTTC